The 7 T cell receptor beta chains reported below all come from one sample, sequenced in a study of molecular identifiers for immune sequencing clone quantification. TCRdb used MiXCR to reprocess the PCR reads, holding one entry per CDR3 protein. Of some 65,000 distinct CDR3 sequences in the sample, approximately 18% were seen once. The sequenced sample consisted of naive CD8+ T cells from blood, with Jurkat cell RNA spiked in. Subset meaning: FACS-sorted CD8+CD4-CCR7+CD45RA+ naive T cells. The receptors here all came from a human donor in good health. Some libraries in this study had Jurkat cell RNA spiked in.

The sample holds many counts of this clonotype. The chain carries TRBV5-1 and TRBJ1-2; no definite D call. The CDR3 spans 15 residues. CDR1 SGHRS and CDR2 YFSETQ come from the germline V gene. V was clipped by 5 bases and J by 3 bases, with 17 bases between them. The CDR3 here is CASSSNAGKDYGYTF. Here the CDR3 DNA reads TGCGCCAGCAGTTCTAACGCAGGAAAAGACTATGGCTACACCTTC.

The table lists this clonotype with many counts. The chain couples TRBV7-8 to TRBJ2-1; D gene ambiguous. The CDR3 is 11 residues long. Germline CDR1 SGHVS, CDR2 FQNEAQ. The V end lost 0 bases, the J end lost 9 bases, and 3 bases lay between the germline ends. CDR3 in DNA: TGTGCCAGCAGCTTAGCGGTTGAGCAGTTCTTC. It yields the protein CASSLAVEQFF.

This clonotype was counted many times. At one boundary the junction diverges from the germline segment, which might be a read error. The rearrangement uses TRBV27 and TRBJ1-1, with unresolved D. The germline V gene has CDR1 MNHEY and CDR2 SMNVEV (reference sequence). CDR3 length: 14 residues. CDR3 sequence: CASSSLVVNAEAFF. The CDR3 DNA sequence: TGTGCCAGCAGTTCGCTTGTTGTGAACGCTGAAGCTTTCTTT.

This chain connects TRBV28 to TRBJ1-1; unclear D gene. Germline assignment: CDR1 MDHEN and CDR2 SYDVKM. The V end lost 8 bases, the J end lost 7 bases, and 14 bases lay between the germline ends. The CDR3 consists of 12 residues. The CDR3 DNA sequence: TGTGCCAGCCAGGACTTTTCTTATGAAGCTTTCTTT. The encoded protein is CASQDFSYEAFF.

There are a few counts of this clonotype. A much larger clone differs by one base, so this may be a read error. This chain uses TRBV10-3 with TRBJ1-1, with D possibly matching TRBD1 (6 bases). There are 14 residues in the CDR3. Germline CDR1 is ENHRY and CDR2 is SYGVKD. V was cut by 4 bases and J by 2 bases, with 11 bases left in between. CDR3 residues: CAISGGGVNTEAFF. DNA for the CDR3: TGTGCCATCAGTGGAGGGGGGGTCAACACTGAAGCTTTCTTT.

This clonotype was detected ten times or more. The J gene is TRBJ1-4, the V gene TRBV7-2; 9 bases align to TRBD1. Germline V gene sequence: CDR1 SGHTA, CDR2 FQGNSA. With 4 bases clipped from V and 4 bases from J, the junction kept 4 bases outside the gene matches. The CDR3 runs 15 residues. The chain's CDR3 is CASSSDRGYNEKLFF. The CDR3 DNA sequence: TGTGCCAGCAGCTCCGACAGGGGGTATAATGAAAAACTGTTTTTT.

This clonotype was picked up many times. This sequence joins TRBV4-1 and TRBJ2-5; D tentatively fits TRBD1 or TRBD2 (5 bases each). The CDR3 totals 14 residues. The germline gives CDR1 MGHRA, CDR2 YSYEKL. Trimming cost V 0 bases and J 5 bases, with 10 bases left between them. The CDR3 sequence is CASSQEAREETQYF. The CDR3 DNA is TGCGCCAGCAGCCAAGAGGCCAGGGAGGAGACCCAGTACTTC.